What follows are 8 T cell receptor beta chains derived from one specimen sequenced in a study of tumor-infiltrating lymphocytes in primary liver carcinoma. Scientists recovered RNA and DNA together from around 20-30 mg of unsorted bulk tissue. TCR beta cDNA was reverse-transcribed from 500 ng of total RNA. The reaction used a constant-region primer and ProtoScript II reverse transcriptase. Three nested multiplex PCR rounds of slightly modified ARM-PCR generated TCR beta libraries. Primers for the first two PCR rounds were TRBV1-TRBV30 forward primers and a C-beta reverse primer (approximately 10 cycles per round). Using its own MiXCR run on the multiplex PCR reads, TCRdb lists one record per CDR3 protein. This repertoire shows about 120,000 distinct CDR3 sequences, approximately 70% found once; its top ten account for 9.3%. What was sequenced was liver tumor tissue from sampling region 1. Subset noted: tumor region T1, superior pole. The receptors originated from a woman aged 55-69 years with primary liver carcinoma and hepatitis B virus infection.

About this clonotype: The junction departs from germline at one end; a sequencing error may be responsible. CDR3 amino acids: CASSLGLGARDSQYF. The CDR3 coding sequence is TGTGCCAGCAGCTTAGGGTTGGGGGCTAGAGATTCGCAATATTTT. J is TRBJ2-3 and V is TRBV11-3, with a weak D call TRBD1 (6 bases). The CDR3 sequence is 15 residues long. Germline V CDR1 and CDR2: SGHNT, YENEEA.

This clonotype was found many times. CDR3 sequence: CASSRQQGGEQFF. The CDR3, as DNA: TGTGCCAGCAGCCGACAACAGGGAGGTGAGCAGTTCTTC. The chain joins TRBV14 to TRBJ2-1; either TRBD1 or TRBD2 may fit D (6 bases each). This CDR3 contains 13 residues. Germline loops: CDR1 SGHDN, CDR2 FVKESK. With 4 bases removed from V and 9 bases from J, the gap between germline ends came to 13 bases.

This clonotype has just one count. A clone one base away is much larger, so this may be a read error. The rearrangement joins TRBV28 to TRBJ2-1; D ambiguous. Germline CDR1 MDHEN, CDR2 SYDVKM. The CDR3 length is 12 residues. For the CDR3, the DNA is TGTGCCAGCAGTTCCCACTACAATGAGCGGTTCTTC. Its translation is CASSSHYNERFF.

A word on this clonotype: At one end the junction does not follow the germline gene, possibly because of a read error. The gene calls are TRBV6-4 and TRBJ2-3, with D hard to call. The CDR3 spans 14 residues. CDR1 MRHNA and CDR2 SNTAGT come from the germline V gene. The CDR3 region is CATSDSAETDTQYF. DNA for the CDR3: TGTGCCACCAGTGACTCGGCGGAAACAGATACGCAGTATTTT.

DNA for the CDR3: TGTGCCAGCAGTTACGGGGGCGGGAGAGCTTCAGATACGCAGTATTTT. Amino acids: CASSYGGGRASDTQYF. The chain carries TRBV6-5 and TRBJ2-3, with D perhaps TRBD2 (7 bases). The CDR3 is made up of 16 amino acids. CDR1 and CDR2 from the germline V gene are MNHEY and SVGAGI. Trimming took off 2 bases at V and 4 bases at J, with 16 bases between the two ends.

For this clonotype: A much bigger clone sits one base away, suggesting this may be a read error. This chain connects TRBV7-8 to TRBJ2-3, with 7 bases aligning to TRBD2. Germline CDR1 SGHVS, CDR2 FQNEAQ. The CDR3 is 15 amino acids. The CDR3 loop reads CANSFFAGAADTQYF. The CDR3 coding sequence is TGTGCCAACAGCTTTTTCGCGGGAGCCGCAGATACGCAGTATTTT.

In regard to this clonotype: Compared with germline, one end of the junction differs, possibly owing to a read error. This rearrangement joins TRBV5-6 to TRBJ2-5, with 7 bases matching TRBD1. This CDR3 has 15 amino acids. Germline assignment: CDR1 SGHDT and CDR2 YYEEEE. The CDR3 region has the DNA TGTGTCAGCAGCTTGGTGACAGGGCCACAAGAGACCCAGTACTTC. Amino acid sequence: CVSSLVTGPQETQYF.

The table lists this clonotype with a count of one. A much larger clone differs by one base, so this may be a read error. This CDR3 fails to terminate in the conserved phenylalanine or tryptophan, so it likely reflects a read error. CDR3 region: CASSYLGGAQETQYI. CDR3 coding DNA: TGTGCCAGCAGTTACTTGGGCGGGGCCCAAGAGACCCAGTACATC. The chain joins TRBV6-5 to TRBJ2-5; D perhaps matches TRBD2 (6 bases). The V end was cut by 1 base, the J end by 1 base, with 10 bases between. The CDR3 sequence is 15 residues long. Germline CDR1 and CDR2: MNHEY and SVGAGI.